A selection of T cell receptor beta chains follows, all from one sample in a study of T-cell reconstitution after alpha-beta-depleted transplantation in children. Each CDR3 protein gets one entry after TCRdb re-called the PCR reads with MiXCR. The repertoire has a few hundred thousand distinct CDR3 sequences, 25% to 30% of them found once; the top ten carry under 45%. Sample: PBMCs, taken before TCRalphabeta/CD19-depleted stem cell transplant. The receptor source for this set is a boy under two years old with Wiskott-Aldrich syndrome, due to receive a stem cell transplant. Each CDR3 is given with its conserved first and last residue. D genes are given only for firm matches. Only part of the rows carry a size: once, few, many, or a class if the clone is expanded.

NA	TRBD1	TRBV2	TRBJ1-1	CASTAQRTGGLEAFF	TGTGCCAGCACCGCTCAACGGACAGGGGGCTTGGAAGCTTTCTTT
NA	TRBD2	TRBV7-6	TRBJ2-1	CASSFRGGLAGYNEQFF	TGTGCCAGCAGCTTTAGGGGGGGGCTAGCGGGCTACAATGAGCAGTTCTTC
few	NA	TRBV12-3/TRBV12-4	TRBJ1-5	CASSWTASGKPQHF	TGTGCCAGCAGCTGGACGGCCTCGGGAAAGCCCCAGCATTTT
few	TRBD2	TRBV7-9	TRBJ2-3	CASSLASGRGTDTQFF	TGTGCCAGCAGCTTGGCCAGCGGGAGAGGCACAGATACGCAGTTTTTT
few	NA	TRBV13	TRBJ2-2	CASSLPGTIGELFF	TGTGCCAGCAGCTTACCAGGGACAATCGGGGAGCTGTTTTTT
NA	TRBD1	TRBV9	TRBJ2-7	CASSPETGVDEQYF	TGTGCCAGCAGCCCGGAAACAGGGGTGGACGAGCAGTACTTC
NA	TRBD1	TRBV12-3/TRBV12-4	TRBJ2-7	CASSPPRTGEIRKGSYEQYF	TGTGCCAGCAGTCCCCCCAGGACAGGGGAAATTCGGAAGGGCTCCTACGAGCAGTACTTC
few	TRBD2	TRBV7-6	TRBJ2-2	CASSLGIPGLAGVGGELFF	TGTGCCAGCAGCTTAGGTATTCCGGGACTAGCGGGAGTCGGCGGGGAGCTGTTTTTT
few	TRBD2	TRBV25-1	TRBJ2-7	CASSEGGLAGLKPNSYEQYF	TGTGCCAGCAGCGAGGGGGGACTAGCGGGATTAAAGCCCAACTCCTACGAGCAGTACTTC
few	TRBD2	TRBV5-1	TRBJ2-7	CASSLASGSPVGEQYF	TGCGCCAGCAGCTTGGCTAGCGGGAGCCCAGTGGGCGAGCAGTACTTC
few	NA	TRBV7-3	TRBJ2-2	CASSPLGGVDTGELFF	TGTGCCAGCAGCCCCCTAGGCGGGGTCGACACCGGGGAGCTGTTTTTT
NA	NA	TRBV20-1	TRBJ1-1	CSASPYGRVTEAFF	TGCAGTGCCTCACCTTACGGCCGTGTCACTGAAGCTTTCTTT
few	TRBD2	TRBV5-1	TRBJ2-7	CASSSRGSLYEQYF	TGCGCCAGCAGCTCGCGCGGGAGCCTCTACGAGCAGTACTTC
NA	NA	TRBV11-1	TRBJ2-2	CASGPTFSVGVAGELFF	TGTGCCAGCGGACCTACCTTCTCTGTAGGGGTGGCCGGGGAGCTGTTTTTT
NA	NA	TRBV7-7	TRBJ2-1	CASSSTPGPRYNEQFF	TGTGCCAGCAGCTCGACGCCGGGGCCACGTTACAATGAGCAGTTCTTC
few	NA	TRBV19	TRBJ2-6	CASSIRHTYSGANVLTF	TGTGCCAGTAGTATCAGACATACATACTCTGGGGCCAACGTCCTGACTTTC
few	TRBD1	TRBV28	TRBJ2-5	CASSPGQAETQYF	TGTGCCAGCAGTCCGGGACAGGCAGAGACCCAGTACTTC
NA	NA	TRBV20-1	TRBJ2-7	CSARGPAREQYF	TGCAGTGCTAGAGGGCCGGCCCGCGAGCAGTACTTC
few	NA	TRBV4-1	TRBJ1-3	CASSQGEASGNTIYF	TGCGCCAGCAGCCAAGGAGAAGCCTCTGGAAACACCATATATTTT
few	TRBD1	TRBV29-1	TRBJ2-5	CSLRGPEETQYF	TGCAGTCTCAGGGGGCCGGAAGAGACCCAGTACTTC
NA	TRBD2	TRBV5-1	TRBJ2-5	CASSLLTSGKQETQYF	TGCGCCAGCAGCTTACTGACTAGCGGGAAACAAGAGACCCAGTACTTC
few	TRBD2	TRBV5-1	TRBJ2-1	CASSFPGLAGEGRNEQFF	TGCGCCAGCAGCTTTCCCGGACTAGCGGGAGAGGGGAGGAATGAGCAGTTCTTC
NA	NA	TRBV5-5	TRBJ1-1	CASSLALGEAFF	TGTGCCAGCAGCTTGGCTCTGGGAGAAGCTTTCTTT
NA	TRBD2	TRBV20-1	TRBJ2-7	CSARTSGTSEQYF	TGCAGTGCAAGGACTAGCGGGACCTCCGAGCAGTACTTC
NA	TRBD1	TRBV7-2	TRBJ2-7	CASSLGQGAYYEQYF	TGTGCCAGCAGCTTAGGACAGGGGGCGTACTACGAGCAGTACTTC
NA	TRBD1	TRBV18	TRBJ2-2	CASSPGQGSTGELFF	TGTGCCAGCTCACCCGGACAGGGGAGCACCGGGGAGCTGTTTTTT
NA	NA	TRBV5-1	TRBJ2-1	CASSPGLGGGEQFF	TGCGCCAGCAGTCCGGGACTAGGGGGCGGTGAGCAGTTCTTC
NA	NA	TRBV20-1	TRBJ2-7	CSARAGGHYEQYF	TGCAGTGCTAGAGCAGGAGGGCACTACGAGCAGTACTTC
NA	NA	TRBV5-6	TRBJ1-3	CASSTGTPNASGNTIYF	TGTGCCAGCAGCACCGGGACACCCAATGCCTCTGGAAACACCATATATTTT
few	NA	TRBV5-1	TRBJ2-7	CASSLVGVEQYF	TGTGCCAGCAGCTTAGTGGGGGTCGAGCAGTACTTC
NA	TRBD1	TRBV12-3/TRBV12-4	TRBJ2-5	CASSFGTGSGIETQYF	TGTGCCAGCAGTTTCGGGACAGGGAGCGGGATAGAGACCCAGTACTTC
NA	NA	TRBV12-3/TRBV12-4	TRBJ2-1	CASIGAYNEQFF	TGTGCCAGCATAGGAGCCTACAATGAGCAGTTCTTC
few	TRBD1	TRBV7-6	TRBJ2-7	CASSLGRGQGIYEQYF	TGTGCCAGCAGCTTGGGCCGAGGACAGGGGATTTACGAGCAGTACTTC
NA	NA	TRBV28	TRBJ2-5	CASSALVVETQYF	TGTGCCAGCAGCGCTTTGGTTGTTGAGACCCAGTACTTC
NA	TRBD2	TRBV27	TRBJ2-1	CASSQYPMGGDNEQFF	TGTGCCAGCAGTCAGTATCCGATGGGGGGGGACAATGAGCAGTTCTTC
NA	TRBD1	TRBV5-6	TRBJ1-2	CASSGSTGAYGYTF	TGTGCCAGCAGCGGTTCGACAGGGGCCTATGGCTACACCTTC
NA	TRBD2	TRBV4-2	TRBJ2-7	CASSLTGTSGYEQYF	TGTGCCAGCAGCCTCACAGGGACTAGCGGCTACGAGCAGTACTTC
NA	TRBD1	TRBV30	TRBJ1-1	CAWSGQGLFEAFF	TGTGCCTGGAGTGGACAGGGACTCTTTGAAGCTTTCTTT
NA	NA	TRBV27	TRBJ2-7	CASSDFSYEQYF	TGTGCCAGCTCGGACTTCTCCTACGAGCAGTACTTC
few	NA	TRBV7-9	TRBJ2-3	CASSYLAGGGTDTQYF	TGTGCCAGCAGCTACCTCGCCGGGGGTGGCACAGATACGCAGTATTTT
few	TRBD1	TRBV15	TRBJ2-4	CATSREARDRALAKNIQYF	TGTGCCACCAGCAGAGAGGCCCGGGACAGAGCTTTAGCCAAAAACATTCAGTACTTC
NA	NA	TRBV6-5	TRBJ2-1	CASGNSYNEQFF	TGTGCCAGCGGGAACTCCTACAATGAGCAGTTCTTC
few	NA	TRBV2	TRBJ2-3	CASSVRFQDTQYF	TGTGCCAGCAGTGTAAGATTCCAGGATACGCAGTATTTT
NA	NA	TRBV5-1	TRBJ1-3	CASSPMRAGNTIYF	TGCGCCAGCAGCCCCATGAGGGCTGGAAACACCATATATTTT
NA	NA	TRBV28	TRBJ1-5	CASLADIDQPQHF	TGTGCCAGTTTGGCGGACATCGATCAGCCCCAGCATTTT
NA	TRBD2	TRBV28	TRBJ2-3	CASSLPIAGGPVDTQYF	TGTGCCAGCAGTTTACCCATAGCGGGAGGGCCCGTAGATACGCAGTATTTT
few	NA	TRBV4-1	TRBJ2-7	CASSEGPGAGTYEQYF	TGCGCCAGCAGCGAAGGGCCCGGGGCGGGTACCTACGAGCAGTACTTC
NA	NA	TRBV15	TRBJ1-3	CATSPGGGLGNTIYF	TGTGCCACCAGCCCCGGGGGGGGGCTCGGAAACACCATATATTTT
few	NA	TRBV5-1	TRBJ1-5	CASSLGGTPNQPQHF	TGCGCCAGCAGCTTGGGCGGGACACCTAATCAGCCCCAGCATTTT
few	TRBD1	TRBV15	TRBJ1-2	CATRGTGPYGYTF	TGTGCCACCAGGGGGACAGGCCCTTATGGCTACACCTTC
few	NA	TRBV19	TRBJ1-3	CASSLGPRGNTIYF	TGTGCCAGTAGCCTCGGACCGAGGGGAAACACCATATATTTT
once	TRBD2	TRBV14	TRBJ2-3	CASSQDKWTRRSDTQYF	TGTGCCAGCAGCCAAGATAAATGGACTAGGAGGTCAGATACGCAGTATTTT
NA	NA	TRBV12-3/TRBV12-4	TRBJ2-7	CASSLTISEQYF	TGTGCCAGCAGTTTAACCATCAGCGAGCAGTACTTC